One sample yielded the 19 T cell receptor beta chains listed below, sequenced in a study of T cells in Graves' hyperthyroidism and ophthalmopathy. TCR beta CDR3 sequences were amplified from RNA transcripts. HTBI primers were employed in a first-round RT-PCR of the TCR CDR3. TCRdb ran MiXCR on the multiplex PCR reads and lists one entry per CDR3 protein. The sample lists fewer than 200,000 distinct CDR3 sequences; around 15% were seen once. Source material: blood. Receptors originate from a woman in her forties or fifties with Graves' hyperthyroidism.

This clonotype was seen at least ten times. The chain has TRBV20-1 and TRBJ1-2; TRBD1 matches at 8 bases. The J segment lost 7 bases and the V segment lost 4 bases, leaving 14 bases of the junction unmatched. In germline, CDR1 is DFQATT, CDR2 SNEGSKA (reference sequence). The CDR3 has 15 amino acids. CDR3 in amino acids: CSATLEGQEKFGYTF. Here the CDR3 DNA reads TGCAGTGCTACTCTAGAGGGACAGGAAAAATTTGGCTACACCTTC.

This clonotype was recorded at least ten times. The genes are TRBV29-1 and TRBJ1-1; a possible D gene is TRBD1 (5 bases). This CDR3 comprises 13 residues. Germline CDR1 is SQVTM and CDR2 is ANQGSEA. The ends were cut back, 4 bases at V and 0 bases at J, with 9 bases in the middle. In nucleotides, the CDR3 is TGCAGCGTTGGGAGACAGATGAACACTGAAGCTTTCTTT. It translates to CSVGRQMNTEAFF.

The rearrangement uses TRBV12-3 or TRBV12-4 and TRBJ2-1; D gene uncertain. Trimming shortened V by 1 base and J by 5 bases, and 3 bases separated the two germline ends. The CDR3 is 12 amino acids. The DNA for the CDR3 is TGTGCCAGCAGTTTAGTGGACAATGAGCAGTTCTTC. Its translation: CASSLVDNEQFF.

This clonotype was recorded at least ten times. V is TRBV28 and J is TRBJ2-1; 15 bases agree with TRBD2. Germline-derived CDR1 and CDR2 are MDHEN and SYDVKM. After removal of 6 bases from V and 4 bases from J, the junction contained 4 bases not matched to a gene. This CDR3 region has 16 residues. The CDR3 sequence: CASRGLAGGVYNEQFF. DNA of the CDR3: TGTGCCAGCAGGGGACTAGCGGGGGGCGTTTACAATGAGCAGTTCTTC.

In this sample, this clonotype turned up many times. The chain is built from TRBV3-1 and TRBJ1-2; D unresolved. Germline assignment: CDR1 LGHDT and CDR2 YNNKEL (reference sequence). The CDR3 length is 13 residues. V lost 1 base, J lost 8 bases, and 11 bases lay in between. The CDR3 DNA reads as TGTGCCAGCAGCCAAGGTGGAGGGTCGGGCTACACCTTC. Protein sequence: CASSQGGGSGYTF.

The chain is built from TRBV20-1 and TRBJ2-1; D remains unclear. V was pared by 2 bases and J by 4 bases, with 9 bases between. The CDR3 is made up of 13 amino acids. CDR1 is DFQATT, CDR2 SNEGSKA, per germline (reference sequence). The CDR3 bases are TGCAGTGCTAGACTCACCTATTACAATGAGCAGTTCTTC. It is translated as CSARLTYYNEQFF.

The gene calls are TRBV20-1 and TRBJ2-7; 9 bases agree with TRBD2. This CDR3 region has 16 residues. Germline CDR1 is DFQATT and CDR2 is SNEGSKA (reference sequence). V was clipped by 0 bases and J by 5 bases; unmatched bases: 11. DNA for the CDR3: TGCAGTGCTAGAGATTGGGGGGCGGGGGGGCACCACGAGCAGTACTTC. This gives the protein CSARDWGAGGHHEQYF.

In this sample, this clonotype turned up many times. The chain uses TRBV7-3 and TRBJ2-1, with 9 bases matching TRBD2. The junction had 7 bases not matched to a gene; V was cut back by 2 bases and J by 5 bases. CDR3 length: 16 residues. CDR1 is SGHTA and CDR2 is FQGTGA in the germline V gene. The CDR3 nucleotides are TGTGCCAGCAGCTTAGGATCCCTAGCGGGGCACAATGAGCAGTTCTTC. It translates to CASSLGSLAGHNEQFF.

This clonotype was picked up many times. The CDR3, as DNA: TGTGCCAGCCGACAGGGAACTAACTATGGCTACACCTTC. Its protein product is CASRQGTNYGYTF. The chain employs TRBV6-1 and TRBJ1-2; 7 nucleotides align to TRBD1. With V trimmed by 8 bases and J by 0 bases, 3 bases remained unmatched. The CDR3 has 13 amino acids. Germline V CDR1 and CDR2: MNHNS, SASEGT.

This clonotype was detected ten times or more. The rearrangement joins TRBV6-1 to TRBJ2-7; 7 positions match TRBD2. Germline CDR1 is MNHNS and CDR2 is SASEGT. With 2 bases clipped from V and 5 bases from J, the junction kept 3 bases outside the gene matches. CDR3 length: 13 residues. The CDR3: CASSEMGLNEQYF. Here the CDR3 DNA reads TGTGCCAGCAGTGAAATGGGACTAAACGAGCAGTACTTC.

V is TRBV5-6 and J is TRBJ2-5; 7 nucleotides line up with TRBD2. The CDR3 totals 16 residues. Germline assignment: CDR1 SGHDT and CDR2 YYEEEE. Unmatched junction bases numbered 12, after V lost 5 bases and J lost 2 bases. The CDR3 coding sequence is TGTGCCAGCAGTTCCCTCGGGGGGTCGAATCAAGAGACCCAGTACTTC. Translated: CASSSLGGSNQETQYF.

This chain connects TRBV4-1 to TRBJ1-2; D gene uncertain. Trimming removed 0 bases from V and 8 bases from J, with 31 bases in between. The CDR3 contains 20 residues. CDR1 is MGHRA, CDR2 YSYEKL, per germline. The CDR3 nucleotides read TGCGCCAGCAGCCAAGAGTATGGTCGATCCCATATGCCCCTAGATGACGGCTACACCTTC. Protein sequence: CASSQEYGRSHMPLDDGYTF.

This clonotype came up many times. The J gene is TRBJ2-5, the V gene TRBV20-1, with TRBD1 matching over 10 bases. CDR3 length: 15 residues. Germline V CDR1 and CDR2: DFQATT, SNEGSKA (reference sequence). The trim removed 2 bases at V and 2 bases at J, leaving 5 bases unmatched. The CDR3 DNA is TGCAGTGCTAGACGGGACAGGGGAGGGCAAGAGACCCAGTACTTC. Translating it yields CSARRDRGGQETQYF.

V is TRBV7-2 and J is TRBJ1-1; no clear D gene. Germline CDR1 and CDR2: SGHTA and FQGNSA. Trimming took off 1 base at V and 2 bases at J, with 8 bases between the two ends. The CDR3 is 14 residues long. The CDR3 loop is CASSLVFINTEAFF. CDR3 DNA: TGTGCCAGCAGCTTAGTTTTTATCAACACTGAAGCTTTCTTT.

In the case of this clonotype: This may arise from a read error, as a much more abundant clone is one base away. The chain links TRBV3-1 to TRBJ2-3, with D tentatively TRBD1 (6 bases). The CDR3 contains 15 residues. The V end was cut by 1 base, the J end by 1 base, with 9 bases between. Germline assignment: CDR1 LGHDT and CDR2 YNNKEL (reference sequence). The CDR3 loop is CASSQARQGTDTQYF. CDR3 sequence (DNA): TGTGCCAGCAGCCAAGCCCGACAGGGCACAGATACGCAGTATTTT.

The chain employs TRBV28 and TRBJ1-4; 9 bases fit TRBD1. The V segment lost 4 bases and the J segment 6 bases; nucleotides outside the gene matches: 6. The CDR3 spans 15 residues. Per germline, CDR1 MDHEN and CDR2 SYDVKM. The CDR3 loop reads CASSSAGQGDEKLFF. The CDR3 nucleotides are TGTGCCAGCAGTTCCGCGGGACAGGGTGATGAAAAACTGTTTTTT. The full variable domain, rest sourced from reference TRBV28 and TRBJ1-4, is DVKVTQSSRYLVKRTGEKVFLECVQDMDHENMFWYRQDPGLGLRLIYFSYDVKMKEKGDIPEGYSVSREKKERFSLILESASTNQTSMYLCASSSAGQGDEKLFFGSGTQLSVL.

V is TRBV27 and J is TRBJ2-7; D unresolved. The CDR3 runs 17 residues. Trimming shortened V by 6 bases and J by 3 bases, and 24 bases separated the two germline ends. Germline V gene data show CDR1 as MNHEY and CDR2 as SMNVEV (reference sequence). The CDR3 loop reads CASSPRSVSNPNYEQYF. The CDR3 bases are TGTGCCAGCAGCCCTAGGAGCGTATCGAATCCAAACTACGAGCAGTACTTC.

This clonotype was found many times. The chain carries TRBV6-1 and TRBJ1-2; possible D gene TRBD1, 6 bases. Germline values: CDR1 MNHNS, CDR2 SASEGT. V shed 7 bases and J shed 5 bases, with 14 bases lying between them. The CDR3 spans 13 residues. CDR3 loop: CASIIDRQYGYTF. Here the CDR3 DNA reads TGTGCCAGCATCATAGACAGGCAATATGGCTACACCTTC.

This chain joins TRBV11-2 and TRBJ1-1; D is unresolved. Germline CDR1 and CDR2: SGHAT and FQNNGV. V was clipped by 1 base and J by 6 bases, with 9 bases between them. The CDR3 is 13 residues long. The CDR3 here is CASSLGGGSEAFF. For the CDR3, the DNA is TGTGCCAGCAGCTTAGGGGGAGGGTCTGAAGCTTTCTTT. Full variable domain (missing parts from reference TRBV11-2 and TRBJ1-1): EAGVAQSPRYKIIEKRQSVAFWCNPISGHATLYWYQQILGQGPKLLIQFQNNGVVDDSQLPKDRFSAERLKGVDSTLKIQPAKLEDSAVYLCASSLGGGSEAFFGQGTRLTVV.